The 22 T cell receptor beta chains reported below all come from one sample, sequenced in a study of T cell responses to AZD1222 COVID-19 vaccine. Data came from immunoSEQ multiplex PCR; TCRdb stores just in-frame clones and leaves some out. The sample holds about 100,000 clones, about 86% seen once. Source: peripheral blood, taken on day 0 of AZD1222 vaccination. The source is an adult in good health.

The chain is built from TRBV3-1 (or the pseudogene TRBV3-2) and TRBJ2-7; possibly TRBD1 or TRBD2 for D (5 bases each). The germline V and J ends were trimmed by 4 bases and 7 bases, with 17 bases remaining between them. The CDR3 is made up of 14 amino acids. CDR1 and CDR2 from the germline V gene are LGHDT and YNNKEL (reference sequence). The CDR3 loop is CASSLGTVPKEQYF. CDR3 nucleotides: TGTGCCAGCAGCCTCGGGACGGTCCCCAAAGAGCAGTACTTC.

The V gene is TRBV11-2, the J gene TRBJ1-6; D gene unclear. Germline V gene data show CDR1 as SGHAT and CDR2 as FQNNGV. The V end lost 5 bases, the J end lost 6 bases, and 17 bases lay between the germline ends. This CDR3 has 16 residues. The CDR3 DNA reads as TGTGCCAGCAGCACTATGGTCCAGATGGGTAATTCACCCCTCCACTTT. Its protein product is CASSTMVQMGNSPLHF.

This sequence joins TRBV18 and TRBJ1-3, with 7 bases identical to TRBD1. This CDR3 has 16 residues. The germline V gene encodes CDR1 KGHSH and CDR2 LQKENI. V lost 3 bases to trimming and J lost 0 bases; unmatched junction nucleotides: 5. The CDR3 nucleotides read TGTGCCAGCTCACCGCGGGACAGCATCTCTGGAAACACCATATATTTT. Its protein product is CASSPRDSISGNTIYF. Variable domain in full (rest from reference TRBV18 and TRBJ1-3): NAGVMQNPRHLVRRRGQEARLRCSPMKGHSHVYWYRQLPEEGLKFMVYLQKENIIDESGMPKERFSAEFPKEGPSILRIQQVVRGDSAAYFCASSPRDSISGNTIYFGEGSWLTVV.

The chain recombines TRBV27 with TRBJ1-5, with D hard to call. Germline CDR1 and CDR2: MNHEY and SMNVEV (reference sequence). The CDR3 length is 12 residues. V was pared by 3 bases and J by 7 bases, with 7 bases between. CDR3 region: CASSFLHQPQHF. The CDR3 nucleotides read TGTGCCAGCAGTTTCTTGCACCAGCCCCAGCATTTT.

The rearrangement uses TRBV29-1 and TRBJ2-5; D is undetermined. The CDR3 sequence is 13 residues long. Germline-derived CDR1 and CDR2 are SQVTM and ANQGSEA. V lost 6 bases and J lost 3, with 14 bases in between. The CDR3 nucleotides are TGCAGCGTGATAGACGGAGAGAAAGAGACCCAGTACTTC. It yields the protein CSVIDGEKETQYF.

This chain joins TRBV18 and TRBJ1-4, with TRBD1 as a possible D gene (6 bases). In germline, CDR1 is KGHSH, CDR2 LQKENI. V lost 6 bases and J 7 bases, leaving 15 bases between the germline ends. The CDR3 extends over 14 amino acids. CDR3 loop: CASSLQGRSEKLFF. The CDR3 DNA is TGTGCCAGCTCGCTCCAGGGGAGAAGTGAAAAACTGTTTTTT.

This chain uses TRBV5-6 with TRBJ1-5, with 7 bases matching TRBD1. The germline V gene has CDR1 SGHDT and CDR2 YYEEEE. The CDR3 loop spans 15 amino acids. V was clipped by 1 base and J by 5 bases; unmatched bases: 6. The DNA for the CDR3 is TGTGCCAGCAGCTTGCAGGGGGTGGGTCATCAGCCCCAGCATTTT. Translating it yields CASSLQGVGHQPQHF.

The gene calls are TRBV9 and TRBJ1-1; D gene ambiguous. There are 14 residues in the CDR3. Per germline, CDR1 SGDLS and CDR2 YYNGEE. V lost 0 bases and J lost 0, with 6 bases in between. CDR3 nucleotides: TGTGCCAGCAGCGTAGGTCTGTTGAACACTGAAGCTTTCTTT. Translation gives CASSVGLLNTEAFF.

This chain connects TRBV7-6 to TRBJ2-7; the match to TRBD1 covers 7 bases. The CDR3 loop spans 15 amino acids. Germline V gives CDR1 SGHVS, CDR2 FNYEAQ. J was trimmed by 0 bases and V by 5 bases; bases with no gene match: 7. CDR3 sequence (DNA): TGTGCCAGCAGCCTGAGGGCAGGGGGCTCCTACGAGCAGTACTTC. Translation gives CASSLRAGGSYEQYF.

This sequence joins TRBV7-2 and TRBJ2-1; no reliable D call. Germline V gene lookup returns CDR1 SGHTA and CDR2 FQGNSA. The length of the CDR3 is 15 residues. Trimming stripped 7 bases from V and 0 bases from J, with 13 bases between. This CDR3 reads CASTVLVSSYNEQFF. The CDR3 nucleotides read TGTGCCAGCACCGTCCTCGTTAGCTCCTACAATGAGCAGTTCTTC.

V and J are TRBV2 and TRBJ1-2, with 8 positions matching TRBD1. The length of the CDR3 is 11 residues. Germline V lookup: CDR1 SNHLY, CDR2 FYNNEI. V was clipped by 9 bases and J by 8 bases; unmatched bases: 5. CDR3 nucleotides: TGTGCCAGGGGACAGGTGGGAGGCTACACCTTC. It is translated as CARGQVGGYTF. Together with reference TRBV2 and TRBJ1-2, the CDR3 gives the full variable domain: EPEVTQTPSHQVTQMGQEVILRCVPISNHLYFYWYRQILGQKVEFLVSFYNNEISEKSEIFDDQFSVERPDGSNFTLKIRSTKLEDSAMYFCARGQVGGYTFGSGTRLTVV.

The chain joins TRBV10-3 to TRBJ1-2, with D unclear. CDR1 is ENHRY, CDR2 SYGVKD, per germline. The V end lost 4 bases, the J end lost 8 bases, and 14 bases lay between the germline ends. This CDR3 comprises 13 residues. CDR3 bases: TGTGCCATCAGTGCCCCGGGTGCGGGGGGCTACACCTTC. It is translated as CAISAPGAGGYTF.

This chain links TRBV27 with TRBJ1-2; unclear D gene. This CDR3 is built from 15 residues. Germline lookup yields CDR1 MNHEY and CDR2 SMNVEV (reference sequence). Trimming took off 0 bases at V and 3 bases at J, with 11 bases between the two ends. The CDR3, as DNA: TGTGCCAGCAGTTTATCCCCCCGGGCCGACTATGGCTACACCTTC. Translating it yields CASSLSPRADYGYTF.

The J gene is TRBJ1-2, the V gene TRBV6-2 or TRBV6-3, with D tentatively TRBD1 (5 bases). V lost 0 bases, J lost 5 bases, and 19 bases lay in between. Germline V gene sequence: CDR1 MNHEY, CDR2 SVGEGT. This CDR3 region has 17 residues. In DNA form, the CDR3 reads TGTGCCAGCAGTTACTCGGGGGGAGTAACGAGAACTTATGGCTACACCTTC. This codes for CASSYSGGVTRTYGYTF.

This clone was seen a single time. CDR3 protein: CASSYTDTQYF. The CDR3 DNA sequence: TGTGCCAGCAGCTACACAGATACGCAGTATTTT. This chain joins TRBV7-9 and TRBJ2-3; no reliable D call. The CDR3 spans 11 residues. Germline lookup yields CDR1 SEHNR and CDR2 FQNEAQ (reference sequence). Trimming took off 4 bases at V and 2 bases at J, with 1 base between the two ends.

This clone was counted once. This CDR3 is CATRTGGALFF. Written as DNA, the CDR3 is TGTGCCACCAGGACAGGAGGGGCACTGTTTTTT. This chain joins TRBV28 and TRBJ1-4, with 7 bases aligning to TRBD1. Germline V gene data show CDR1 as MDHEN and CDR2 as SYDVKM. V shed 10 bases and J 13 bases; nucleotides not matched to a gene: 9. CDR3 size: 11 residues.

This clone has a single count. This chain joins TRBV3-1 (or the pseudogene TRBV3-2) and TRBJ1-1; TRBD1 might be the D (5 bases). The V end was cut by 3 bases, the J end by 10 bases, with 18 bases between. The germline CDR1 and CDR2 sequences are LGHDT and YNNKEL (reference sequence). This CDR3 has 14 residues. Here the CDR3 reads CASSQGGDEGGAFF. DNA for the CDR3: TGTGCCAGCAGCCAGGGAGGGGATGAAGGAGGAGCTTTCTTT.

The chain couples TRBV12-5 to TRBJ2-1, with 8 bases aligning to TRBD1. The CDR3 consists of 15 residues. The trim removed 5 bases at V and 2 bases at J, leaving 5 bases unmatched. CDR1 is LGHNT, CDR2 FRNRAP, per germline. CDR3 loop: CASGLGQGPYNEQFF. CDR3 nucleotide sequence: TGTGCTAGTGGTCTAGGACAGGGCCCCTACAATGAGCAGTTCTTC.

The V call is TRBV11-2, the J call TRBJ1-2, with D unclear. CDR3 length equals 15 residues. The V gene's germline CDR1 is SGHAT and CDR2 FQNNGV. V lost 0 bases to trimming and J lost 8 bases, with 16 bases between them. The CDR3 sequence is CASSLEGMKGGGYTF. CDR3 DNA: TGTGCCAGCAGCTTAGAGGGGATGAAGGGCGGCGGCTACACCTTC.

The chain is built from TRBV19 and TRBJ2-7; 8 bases agree with TRBD1. V was pared by 1 base and J by 3 bases, with 5 bases of the junction left unmatched. The CDR3 runs 15 residues. The germline CDR1 and CDR2 sequences are LNHDA and SQIVND (reference sequence). This CDR3 is CASSIAGGEGYEQYF. The CDR3 nucleotides read TGTGCCAGTAGTATAGCAGGGGGCGAAGGCTACGAGCAGTACTTC.

The chain carries TRBV5-1 and TRBJ2-7; D is ambiguous. Germline lookup yields CDR1 SGHRS and CDR2 YFSETQ. The ends were cut back, 1 base at V and 0 bases at J, with 8 bases in the middle. The CDR3 consists of 14 residues. CDR3 region: CASSLSQSSYEQYF. As DNA, the CDR3 is TGCGCCAGCAGCTTGAGTCAGAGCTCCTACGAGCAGTACTTC.

This sequence joins TRBV7-8 and TRBJ1-2, with 9 bases lining up with TRBD1. The trim removed 5 bases at V and 4 bases at J, leaving 20 bases unmatched. The CDR3 length is 19 residues. Germline V gives CDR1 SGHVS, CDR2 FQNEAQ. This chain's CDR3 is CASSAGAMGQGPLGYGYTF. The DNA for the CDR3 is TGTGCCAGCAGCGCAGGGGCAATGGGACAGGGTCCGTTAGGCTATGGCTACACCTTC.